This TCR beta chain came from a study of naive and memory T cell subsets. This clonotype was seen only a few times. The antigen remains undetermined. The study, taken as a whole, reports: Expression changes during T cell differentiation may affect RNA-based TCR counts.

This CDR3 comprises 14 residues. V was pared by 5 bases and J by 6 bases, with 4 bases of the junction left unmatched. Germline V lookup: CDR1 SSHAT, CDR2 FNYEAQ (reference sequence). An equimolar mix of two oligonucleotides served as the beta constant-region primer for TRBC1 and TRBC2. A 12-nucleotide UMI and the SP2 primer were added to the cDNA 3' end by oligonucleotide ligation. Each CDR3 protein gets one entry after TCRdb re-called the UMI-ligation and nested PCR reads with MiXCR. The sample shows some 36,000 distinct CDR3 sequences, 13% of them seen only once. After the first PCR, alpha and beta chain libraries were processed separately. Cells stained for CD3, CD4, CD8, CD45RA and CD27 were sorted into four subsets.

The material sequenced was effector memory CD4+ T cells from blood. Specified subset: effector memory, CD45RA- CD27-. This TCR came from a human donor in good health. V is TRBV7-7 and J is TRBJ2-2; 9 bases match TRBD2. The CDR3 region is CASSGGLAPGELFF. The CDR3 region has the DNA TGTGCCAGCAGCGGAGGACTAGCGCCCGGGGAGCTGTTTTTT.